This record covers a single T cell receptor beta chain. The antigen is not known. These data come from a study of graft-versus-host responses after intestinal transplantation. Study details: Uniformly, recipients were administered anti-thymocyte globulin induction with subsequent tacrolimus and steroids for 3 to 4 years. General study points: Investigators detected GvH clones in recipient marrow, with some emerging earlier in ileum or blood. Researchers found peak circulating GvH clone levels linked to early post-transplant HvG declines.

The V and J ends lost 6 bases and 7 bases respectively, with 10 bases between them. CDR1 SEHNR and CDR2 FQNEAQ come from the germline V gene (reference sequence). The CDR3 runs 12 residues. Sequenced by immunoSEQ multiplex PCR; TCRdb stores in-frame clones only, minus some. This repertoire shows some 24,000 clones, 70% to 90% found once; its top ten account for 0.96%. This TCR was recovered from a human patient who received an intestinal transplant, so some T cells may come from the graft donor. The rearrangement links TRBV7-9 to TRBJ2-4; D gene uncertain. Sample: PBMCs, taken more than 450 days after intestinal transplant. This CDR3 is CASREGKNIQYF. Here the CDR3 DNA reads TGTGCCAGCAGGGAAGGGAAGAACATTCAGTACTTC.